The rows below give T cell receptor beta chains drawn from one sample of a study of T cells after yellow fever vaccination. From the 5' RACE reads, TCRdb called clonotypes with MiXCR, one entry per CDR3 protein. The repertoire holds approximately 550,000 distinct CDR3 sequences, with less than 20% as singletons. The input for sequencing was PBMCs, taken 15 days after the yellow fever booster vaccination. Receptors originate from a man aged 30-40 years who received the YFV17D yellow fever vaccine. The CDR3 runs from the conserved cysteine through the conserved F or W. Fields, in order: V gene, J gene, CDR3 protein.

>TRBV5-1|TRBJ2-5
CASNSVSRTGAETQYF
>TRBV12-3/TRBV12-4|TRBJ2-7
CASSPPPGQGAYEQYF
>TRBV2|TRBJ1-5
CASSRNPGILSNQPQHF
>TRBV20-1|TRBJ2-1
CSARPSGRLREQFF
>TRBV18|TRBJ1-2
CASSRHQVGYTF
>TRBV3-1|TRBJ2-7
CASSQEGDRAFNEQYF
>TRBV20-1|TRBJ2-3
CSAREDRGPLGTDTQYF
>TRBV9|TRBJ2-3
CASSRMTSTDTQYF
>TRBV5-1|TRBJ1-5
CASSSTGRRNQPQHF
>TRBV15|TRBJ2-7
CATSREFRETSGSSYEQYF
>TRBV6-5|TRBJ1-5
CASSSRGHDQPQHF
>TRBV7-8|TRBJ2-5
CASSAAPDQETQYF
>TRBV25-1|TRBJ2-1
CASITRVENYNEQFF
>TRBV3-1|TRBJ2-2
CASSDDRKGGELFF
>TRBV16|TRBJ2-7
CASNRGQTYEQYF
>TRBV7-2|TRBJ2-6
CASSSGASGANVLTF
>TRBV20-1|TRBJ2-3
CSARGGYEGGDTQYF
>TRBV12-3/TRBV12-4|TRBJ2-2
CASRPSGLAGFTGELFF
>TRBV7-7|TRBJ2-3
CASSLGRERADTQYF
>TRBV2|TRBJ2-6
CASARTEATVSGANVLTF
>TRBV11-3|TRBJ2-1
CASSLDTSGIEQFF
>TRBV7-3|TRBJ2-2
CASSPDAGELFF
>TRBV11-2|TRBJ2-5
CASSPNEWGETQYF
>TRBV5-1|TRBJ2-6
CASSQNQRAGANVLTF
>TRBV20-1|TRBJ2-1
CSAGTRGEQFF
>TRBV7-9|TRBJ2-7
CASSLDTGGPYEQYF
>TRBV5-1|TRBJ2-3
CASSRTGPADTQYF
>TRBV6-1|TRBJ2-6
CASSRDRGNSGANVLTF
>TRBV6-6|TRBJ1-1
CASSYGLREAFF
>TRBV6-4|TRBJ2-2
CASTPQWGTGELFF
>TRBV6-2/TRBV6-3|TRBJ2-6
CASSSLWQASGSGANVLTF
>TRBV10-3|TRBJ2-1
CAISESSSGSSYNEQFF
>TRBV5-5|TRBJ2-1
CASSPLGSGVYNEQFF
>TRBV12-3/TRBV12-4|TRBJ2-7
CASRSTYEQYF
>TRBV27|TRBJ2-3
CASSTFFRRDTQYF
>TRBV7-2|TRBJ2-5
CASSPDRGLKTQYF
>TRBV20-1|TRBJ2-1
CSAKVVRAGERSNEQFF
>TRBV7-2|TRBJ2-1
CASRMGAYEQFF
>TRBV10-3|TRBJ2-7
CAISVPGAGHEQYF
>TRBV7-2|TRBJ2-3
CAEGGVSTDTQYF
>TRBV7-3|TRBJ1-1
CASSPTGSNTEAFF
>TRBV7-3|TRBJ1-2
CASSLIPGEDGYTF
>TRBV4-3|TRBJ2-3
CASSQRGNPDDTQYF
>TRBV19|TRBJ2-1
CASSIRTPNEQFF
>TRBV20-1|TRBJ2-7
CSAQAQYEQYF
>TRBV12-3/TRBV12-4|TRBJ1-1
CASSGTSTEAFF
>TRBV9|TRBJ1-1
CASSTGQNTEAFF
>TRBV28|TRBJ2-7
CASSAYGTGTIF
>TRBV3-1|TRBJ2-5
CASSRQGAQETQYF
>TRBV7-9|TRBJ2-7
CASSSRQDPYEQYF
>TRBV7-9|TRBJ1-2
CASSGTTFGYTF
>TRBV20-1|TRBJ1-5
CSALQGNQPQHF
>TRBV10-3|TRBJ2-2
CAIKSLPSGRASTGELFF
>TRBV2|TRBJ2-3
CASSGWGEDTDTQYF
>TRBV19|TRBJ2-7
CASSETSFSYEQYF
>TRBV28|TRBJ2-1
CASSGTSGRAVRQRALYEQFF
>TRBV20-1|TRBJ2-5
CSARDDRTQYF